These 28 T cell receptor beta chains originate from one sample sequenced in a study of T cell repertoires in cytomegalovirus infection. TCRdb fed the reads into MiXCR, producing one record per CDR3 protein. Of some 500,000 distinct CDR3 sequences in the sample, around two fifths were seen once. For these receptors, no antigen is known. The sample here was cultured PBMCs, taken from culture after CMV antigen stimulation. These receptors all come from a human donor in good health (CMV status not recorded). Some clones in this sample may be carry-over from other donors' samples.

The genes are TRBV7-6 and TRBJ1-1; D unresolved. The CDR3 has 13 residues. Per germline, CDR1 SGHVS and CDR2 FNYEAQ. Trimming removed 5 bases at V and 1 base at J, with 8 bases between. The CDR3 region is CASSRYPNTEAFF. CDR3 DNA sequence: TGTGCCAGCAGCCGATACCCGAACACTGAAGCTTTCTTT.

The gene calls are TRBV20-1 and TRBJ1-5, with a possible D match to TRBD1 (5 bases). Trimming cost V 6 bases and J 6 bases, with 21 bases left between them. From germline, CDR1 is DFQATT and CDR2 SNEGSKA (reference sequence). This CDR3 comprises 15 residues. CDR3 residues: CSAAMPRGGIQPQHF. The CDR3 nucleotides are TGCAGTGCAGCCATGCCCCGGGGGGGTATTCAGCCCCAGCATTTT.

The J gene is TRBJ2-3, the V gene TRBV7-8; D possibly corresponds to TRBD2 (5 bases). The CDR3 has 14 residues. The V gene's germline CDR1 is SGHVS and CDR2 FQNEAQ. V was pared by 3 bases and J by 0 bases, with 7 bases between. CDR3 sequence (DNA): TGTGCCAGCAGCTTCCTAGCAAGCACAGATACGCAGTATTTT. Translating it yields CASSFLASTDTQYF.

Only a few counts were recorded for this clonotype. V is TRBV10-3 and J is TRBJ2-5; D not certain. The CDR3 consists of 14 residues. Germline CDR1 and CDR2: ENHRY and SYGVKD. V lost 3 bases and J lost 2, with 10 bases in between. CDR3 sequence: CAISEGKPQETQYF. DNA for the CDR3: TGTGCCATCAGTGAAGGAAAGCCTCAAGAGACCCAGTACTTC.

This clonotype was detected only a few times. The chain uses TRBV6-5 and TRBJ1-1, with a possible D match to TRBD1 (6 bases). CDR3 length: 16 residues. Trimming removed 1 base at V and 0 bases at J, with 12 bases between. Germline CDR1 reads MNHEY; CDR2 reads SVGAGI. This CDR3 reads CASSYLRQGLNTEAFF. CDR3 coding DNA: TGTGCCAGCAGTTACTTAAGGCAGGGGTTGAACACTGAAGCTTTCTTT.

The chain carries TRBV4-3 and TRBJ2-1, with 9 bases that match TRBD2. Trimming took 4 bases from V and 0 from J; bases not matched to a gene: 1. Germline CDR1 reads LGHNA; CDR2 reads YSLEER. The CDR3 loop spans 15 amino acids. The CDR3 coding sequence is TGCGCCAGCAGCCCGCGGGAGGGCTCCTACAATGAGCAGTTCTTC. This gives the protein CASSPREGSYNEQFF.

A note on this clonotype: A read error is possible here, since a much larger clone lies one base away. This chain joins TRBV7-2 and TRBJ1-5, with D tentatively TRBD1 (5 bases). The end of the DNA is better explained by TRBJ2-3, so the J call may be wrong. CDR3 length: 15 amino acids. Germline V gives CDR1 SGHTA, CDR2 FQGNSA. In DNA form, the CDR3 reads TGTGCCAGCAGCCCGAAGGCTTTGGACAATCAGCCCCAGTATTTT. The encoded protein is CASSPKALDNQPQYF.

This clonotype was seen only a few times. CDR3: CASSERSGRAGLRDTQYF. The CDR3 coding sequence is TGTGCCAGCAGTGAAAGAAGCGGGAGGGCCGGATTGAGAGATACGCAGTATTTT. The chain joins TRBV6-1 to TRBJ2-3, with 10 bases fitting TRBD2. Per the germline V gene, CDR1 is MNHNS and CDR2 is SASEGT. CDR3 length equals 18 residues. V dropped 2 bases and J dropped 5; count of bases not matched to a gene: 13.

The sample holds a few counts of this clonotype. The V gene is TRBV11-3, the J gene TRBJ2-5, with a possible D match to TRBD1 (6 bases). Germline V CDR1 and CDR2: SGHNT, YENEEA. The CDR3 runs 16 residues. V dropped 1 base and J dropped 4 bases, with 16 bases sitting between them. CDR3 nucleotides: TGTGCCAGCAGCTTAGGGGCTAGCCCCAGGGGAGAGACCCAGTACTTC. Its protein is CASSLGASPRGETQYF.

This CDR3 reads CASSPTGSSGRAYEQYF. In DNA form, the CDR3 reads TGTGCCAGCAGCCCTACAGGAAGTAGCGGGAGGGCCTACGAGCAGTACTTC. V and J are TRBV7-9 and TRBJ2-7; TRBD2 aligns across 11 bases. The CDR3 spans 17 residues. V trimming: 5 bases; J trimming: 2 bases; junction bases outside the gene matches: 11. Germline assignment: CDR1 SEHNR and CDR2 FQNEAQ (reference sequence).

The chain recombines TRBV12-3 or TRBV12-4 with TRBJ2-3, with 12 bases aligning to TRBD2. Trimming cost V 6 bases and J 3 bases; bases outside gene matches: 4. This CDR3 contains 15 residues. CDR3 bases: TGTGCCAGCAGGGATCTAGCGGGAGGGACAGATACGCAGTATTTT. Its protein is CASRDLAGGTDTQYF.

The CDR3 DNA reads as TGTGCCAGCAGCCCGGGGGACCGGCGGGGTTCCGGGGAGCTGTTTTTT. This gives the protein CASSPGDRRGSGELFF. The gene calls are TRBV7-2 and TRBJ2-2; TRBD2 is a possible D gene (6 bases). Germline assignment: CDR1 SGHTA and CDR2 FQGNSA. The CDR3 runs 16 residues. Between the trimmed V and J ends, which lost 5 bases and 6 bases, there was a span of 19 bases.

This clonotype appeared a few times. The chain is built from TRBV27 and TRBJ2-1, with a possible D match to TRBD1 (6 bases). Germline CDR1 is MNHEY and CDR2 is SMNVEV (reference sequence). The CDR3 covers 16 residues. Between the trimmed V and J ends, which lost 5 bases and 3 bases, there was a span of 17 bases. The CDR3 region has the DNA TGTGCCAGCAGTCCGGGACAAATCCCGAACTACAATGAGCAGTTCTTC. It translates to CASSPGQIPNYNEQFF.

The rearrangement joins TRBV27 to TRBJ1-3, with unresolved D. V lost 5 bases to trimming and J lost 4 bases, with 9 bases between them. The germline CDR1 and CDR2 sequences are MNHEY and SMNVEV (reference sequence). This CDR3 region has 13 residues. The CDR3 DNA reads TGTGCCAGCAGTCTGCAGTCGGGAAACACCATATATTTT. Its translation: CASSLQSGNTIYF.

The V call is TRBV6-2 or TRBV6-3, the J call TRBJ2-1; D call uncertain. The CDR3 is 15 residues long. Looked up from germline, CDR1 is MNHEY and CDR2 is SVGEGT. The V end lost 0 bases, the J end lost 8 bases, and 14 bases lay between the germline ends. The CDR3 loop reads CASSYSAPGVDEQFF. The CDR3 DNA reads TGTGCCAGCAGTTACTCGGCACCCGGTGTGGATGAGCAGTTCTTC.

This chain uses TRBV4-2 with TRBJ2-1; the D gene could be TRBD1 or TRBD2 (6 bases each). The CDR3 is 16 amino acids. In germline, CDR1 is LGHNA, CDR2 YNFKEQ. The V gene lost 0 bases and the J gene lost 6 bases, with 15 bases spanning the gap. The CDR3 spells CASSQDHGGHGNEQFF. The DNA for the CDR3 is TGTGCCAGCAGCCAAGATCACGGGGGCCATGGCAATGAGCAGTTCTTC.

This clonotype was found a few times. This sequence joins TRBV7-6 and TRBJ2-5; 9 bases are a match to TRBD2. The ends lost 1 base at V and 5 bases at J; junction bases unmatched: 2. Germline lookup yields CDR1 SGHVS and CDR2 FNYEAQ. CDR3 length: 14 residues. CDR3 nucleotides: TGTGCCAGCAGCTTAGGTGGACTAGCGGAGACCCAGTACTTC. This translates into CASSLGGLAETQYF.

This CDR3 reads CASSGGTRQYF. CDR3 sequence (DNA): TGTGCCAGCAGCGGGGGGACGCGGCAGTATTTT. V usage is TRBV7-6 and J usage is TRBJ2-3; perhaps TRBD2 as D (6 bases). V gave up 5 bases and J gave up 11 bases, with 11 bases separating them. Per the germline V gene, CDR1 is SGHVS and CDR2 is FNYEAQ. This CDR3 is built from 11 residues.

This clonotype appeared a few times. V gene TRBV7-4 combines with J gene TRBJ2-3, with D unclear. CDR1 is SGHVT, CDR2 SQSDAQ, per germline. V lost 5 bases and J 4 bases, leaving 13 bases between the germline ends. The length of the CDR3 is 14 residues. The CDR3 spells CASSQSFSSDTQYF. The CDR3 nucleotides are TGTGCCAGCAGCCAGAGTTTCAGCTCAGATACGCAGTATTTT.

This clonotype has a single count. The rearrangement uses TRBV7-2 and TRBJ2-5; the D gene is possibly TRBD1 (5 bases). V dropped 1 base and J dropped 4 bases, with 10 bases sitting between them. Germline V lookup: CDR1 SGHTA, CDR2 FQGNSA. The CDR3 sequence is 14 residues long. The CDR3 reads CASSLEDMTETQYF. For the CDR3, the DNA is TGTGCCAGCAGCTTAGAGGACATGACAGAGACCCAGTACTTC.

This clonotype was recorded a few times. The rearrangement joins TRBV4-1 to TRBJ1-6; no clear D. The germline V gene encodes CDR1 MGHRA and CDR2 YSYEKL. The V gene lost 0 bases and the J gene lost 1 base, with 19 bases spanning the gap. CDR3 length: 20 amino acids. The CDR3 reads CASSQDEIGILPSYNSPLHF. In DNA, the CDR3 is TGCGCCAGCAGCCAAGATGAAATCGGCATTCTGCCATCCTATAATTCACCCCTCCACTTT.

The J gene is TRBJ2-3, the V gene TRBV6-2 or TRBV6-3, with TRBD1 matching over 9 bases. CDR3 size: 14 residues. V gave up 7 bases and J gave up 5 bases; unmatched junction bases: 7. Germline loops: CDR1 MNHEY, CDR2 SVGEGT. CDR3 sequence: CASIPRTGEDTQYF. CDR3 sequence (DNA): TGTGCCAGCATCCCCCGGACAGGGGAAGATACGCAGTATTTT.

V and J are TRBV12-3 or TRBV12-4 and TRBJ1-3; D perhaps matches TRBD1 (5 bases). CDR3 size: 15 residues. The V end was cut by 5 bases, the J end by 2 bases, with 13 bases between. CDR3 bases: TGTGCCAGCAGTCTCTGGGGGTTTGCTGGAAACACCATATATTTT. Amino acids: CASSLWGFAGNTIYF.

This chain connects TRBV7-2 to TRBJ1-5; possibly TRBD1 for D (6 bases). CDR1 is SGHTA, CDR2 FQGNSA, per germline. The CDR3 sequence is 13 residues long. Trimming stripped 8 bases from V and 5 bases from J, with 13 bases between. CDR3 amino acids: CASGLTGYQPQHF. The CDR3 DNA reads as TGTGCCAGCGGCCTGACAGGTTATCAGCCCCAGCATTTT.

This clonotype came up many times. The chain couples TRBV7-2 to TRBJ1-6, with a possible D match to TRBD1 (6 bases). Germline V gene data show CDR1 as SGHTA and CDR2 as FQGNSA. The CDR3 is 13 amino acids. Trimming cost V 8 bases and J 7 bases, with 12 bases left between them. The CDR3, as DNA: TGTGCCAGCGCGGGACAACCGAATTCACCCCTCCACTTT. Its protein product is CASAGQPNSPLHF.

The rearrangement links TRBV12-3 or TRBV12-4 to TRBJ1-1; TRBD1 matches at 9 bases. The CDR3 totals 14 residues. V lost 5 bases to trimming and J lost 6 bases; unmatched junction nucleotides: 7. DNA for the CDR3: TGTGCCAGCAGTCACACAGGGGGCACCGCTGAAGCTTTCTTT. Its translation is CASSHTGGTAEAFF.

This chain connects TRBV30 to TRBJ2-7, with D possibly being TRBD2 (7 bases). CDR1 is GTSNPN and CDR2 is SVGIG in the germline V gene (reference sequence). V gave up 0 bases and J gave up 2 bases, with 14 bases separating them. The length of the CDR3 is 15 residues. This CDR3 is CAWSVQRGGTYEQYF. The DNA for the CDR3 is TGTGCCTGGAGTGTTCAAAGGGGGGGGACCTACGAGCAGTACTTC.

This clonotype was observed a few times. The CDR3: CASSYSSRGTEAFF. DNA for the CDR3: TGTGCCAGCAGTTACTCGTCCAGGGGCACTGAAGCTTTCTTT. The rearrangement joins TRBV6-2 or TRBV6-3 to TRBJ1-1; possibly TRBD1 for D (6 bases). The CDR3 is made up of 14 amino acids. Germline CDR1 is MNHEY and CDR2 is SVGEGT. Between the trimmed V and J ends, which lost 0 bases and 4 bases, there was a span of 9 bases.